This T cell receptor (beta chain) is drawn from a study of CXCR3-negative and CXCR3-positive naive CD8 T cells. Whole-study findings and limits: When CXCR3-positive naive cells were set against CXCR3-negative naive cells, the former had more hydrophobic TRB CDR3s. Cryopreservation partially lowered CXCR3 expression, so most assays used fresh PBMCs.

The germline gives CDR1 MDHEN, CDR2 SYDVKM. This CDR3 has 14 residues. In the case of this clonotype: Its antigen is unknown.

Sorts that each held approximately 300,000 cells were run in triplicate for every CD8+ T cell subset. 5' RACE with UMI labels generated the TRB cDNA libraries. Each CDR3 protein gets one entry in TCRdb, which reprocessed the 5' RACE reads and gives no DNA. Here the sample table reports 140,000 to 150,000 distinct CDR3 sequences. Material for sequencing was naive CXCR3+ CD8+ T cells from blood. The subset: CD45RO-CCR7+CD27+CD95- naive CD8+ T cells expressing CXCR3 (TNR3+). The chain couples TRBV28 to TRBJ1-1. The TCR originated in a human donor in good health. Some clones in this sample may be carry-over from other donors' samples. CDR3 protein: CASSLAGLGTEAFF.